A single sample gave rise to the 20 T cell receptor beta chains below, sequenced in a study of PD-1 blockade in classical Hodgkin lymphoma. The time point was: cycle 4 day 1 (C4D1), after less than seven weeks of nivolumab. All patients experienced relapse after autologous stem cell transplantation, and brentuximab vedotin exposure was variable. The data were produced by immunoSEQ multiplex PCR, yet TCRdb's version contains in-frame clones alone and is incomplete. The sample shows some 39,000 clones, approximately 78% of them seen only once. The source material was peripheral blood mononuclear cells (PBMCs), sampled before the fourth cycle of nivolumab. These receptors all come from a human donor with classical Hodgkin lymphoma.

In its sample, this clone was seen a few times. The CDR3 nucleotides are TGTGCCAGCACCGATAGGGACAGGGTTGGCTACACCTTC. Translated: CASTDRDRVGYTF. The rearrangement joins TRBV28 to TRBJ1-2; 9 bases match TRBD1. Germline trimming cut 7 bases from V and 7 bases from J; bases unmatched to any gene: 7. The CDR3 sequence is 13 residues long. Germline CDR1 reads MDHEN; CDR2 reads SYDVKM.

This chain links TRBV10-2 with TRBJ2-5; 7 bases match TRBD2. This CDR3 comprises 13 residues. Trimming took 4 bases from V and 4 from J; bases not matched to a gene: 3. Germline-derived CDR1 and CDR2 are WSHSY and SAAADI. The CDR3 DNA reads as TGCGCCAGCAGTGTGGGCGGGGGAGAGACCCAGTACTTC. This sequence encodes CASSVGGGETQYF.

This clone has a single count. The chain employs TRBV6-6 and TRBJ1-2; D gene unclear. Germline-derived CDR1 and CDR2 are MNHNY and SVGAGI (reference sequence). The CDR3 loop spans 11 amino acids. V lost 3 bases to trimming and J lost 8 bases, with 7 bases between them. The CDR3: CASSYGNGYTF. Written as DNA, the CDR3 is TGTGCCAGCAGTTATGGGAACGGCTACACCTTC.

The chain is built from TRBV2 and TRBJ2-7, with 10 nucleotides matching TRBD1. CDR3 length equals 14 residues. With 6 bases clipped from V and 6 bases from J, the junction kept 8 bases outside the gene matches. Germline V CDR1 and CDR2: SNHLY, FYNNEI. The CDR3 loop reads CASRLRDRGSEQYF. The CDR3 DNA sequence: TGTGCCAGCAGACTCCGGGACAGGGGTTCCGAGCAGTACTTC.

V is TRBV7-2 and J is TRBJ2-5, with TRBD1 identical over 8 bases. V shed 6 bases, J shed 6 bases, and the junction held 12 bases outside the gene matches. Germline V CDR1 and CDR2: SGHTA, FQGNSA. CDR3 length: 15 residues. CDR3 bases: TGTGCCAGCAGGCCAGACCTAGGACAGGGTCAGACCCAGTACTTC. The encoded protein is CASRPDLGQGQTQYF.

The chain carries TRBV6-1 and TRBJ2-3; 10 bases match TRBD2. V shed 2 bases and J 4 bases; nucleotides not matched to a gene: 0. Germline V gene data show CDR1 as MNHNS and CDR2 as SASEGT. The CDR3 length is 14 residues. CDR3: CASSELAGADTQYF. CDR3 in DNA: TGTGCCAGCAGTGAACTAGCGGGGGCAGATACGCAGTATTTT.

CDR3 coding DNA: TGTGCCAGCAGCGTGGCGGGGGCTGGGGATGGCTACACCTTC. Protein sequence: CASSVAGAGDGYTF. The gene calls are TRBV9 and TRBJ1-2; tentatively, D is TRBD1 (6 bases). The V gene lost 2 bases and the J gene lost 6 bases, with 14 bases spanning the gap. In germline, CDR1 is SGDLS, CDR2 YYNGEE. The CDR3 consists of 14 residues. The full variable domain, rest sourced from reference TRBV9 and TRBJ1-2, is DSGVTQTPKHLITATGQRVTLRCSPRSGDLSVYWYQQSLDQGLQFLIQYYNGEERAKGNILERFSAQQFPDLHSELNLSSLELGDSALYFCASSVAGAGDGYTFGSGTRLTVV.

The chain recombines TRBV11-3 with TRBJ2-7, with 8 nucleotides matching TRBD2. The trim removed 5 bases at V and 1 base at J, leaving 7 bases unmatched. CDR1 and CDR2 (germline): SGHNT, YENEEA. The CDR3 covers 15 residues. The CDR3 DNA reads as TGTGCCAGCAGCCGCGGGGGGTATGGGTCCTACGAGCAGTACTTC. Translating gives CASSRGGYGSYEQYF.

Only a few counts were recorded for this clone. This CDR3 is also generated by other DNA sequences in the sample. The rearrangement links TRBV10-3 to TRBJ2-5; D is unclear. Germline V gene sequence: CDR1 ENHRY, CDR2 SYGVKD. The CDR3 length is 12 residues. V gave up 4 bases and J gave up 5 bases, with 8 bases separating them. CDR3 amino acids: CAISGSGETQYF. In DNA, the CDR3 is TGTGCCATCAGTGGTTCTGGGGAGACCCAGTACTTC.

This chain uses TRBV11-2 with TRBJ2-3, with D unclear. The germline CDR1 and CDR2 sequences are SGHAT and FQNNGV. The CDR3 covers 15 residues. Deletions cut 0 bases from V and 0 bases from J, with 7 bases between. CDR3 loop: CASSLEYTSTDTQYF. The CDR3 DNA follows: TGTGCCAGCAGCTTAGAATACACTAGCACAGATACGCAGTATTTT.

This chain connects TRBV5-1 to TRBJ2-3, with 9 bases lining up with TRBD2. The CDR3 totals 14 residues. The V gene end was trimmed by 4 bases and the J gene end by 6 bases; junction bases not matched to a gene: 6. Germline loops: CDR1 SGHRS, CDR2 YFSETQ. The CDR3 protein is CASSPGLASDTQYF. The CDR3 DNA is TGCGCCAGCAGCCCCGGACTAGCGTCGGATACGCAGTATTTT.

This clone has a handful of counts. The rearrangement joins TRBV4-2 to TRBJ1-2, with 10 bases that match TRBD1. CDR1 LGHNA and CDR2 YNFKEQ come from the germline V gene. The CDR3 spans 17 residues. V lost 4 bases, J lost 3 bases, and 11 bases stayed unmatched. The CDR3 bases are TGTGCCAGCAGCCTCGAACAAACAGGACAGGGGGACTATGGCTACACCTTC. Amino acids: CASSLEQTGQGDYGYTF.

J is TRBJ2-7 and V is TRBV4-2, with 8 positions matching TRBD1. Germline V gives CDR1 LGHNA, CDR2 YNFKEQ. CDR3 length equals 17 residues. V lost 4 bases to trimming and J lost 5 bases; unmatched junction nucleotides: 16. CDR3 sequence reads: CASSRLHLTGGFDEQYF. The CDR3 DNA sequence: TGTGCCAGCAGCCGGTTACACCTAACAGGGGGTTTCGACGAGCAGTACTTC.

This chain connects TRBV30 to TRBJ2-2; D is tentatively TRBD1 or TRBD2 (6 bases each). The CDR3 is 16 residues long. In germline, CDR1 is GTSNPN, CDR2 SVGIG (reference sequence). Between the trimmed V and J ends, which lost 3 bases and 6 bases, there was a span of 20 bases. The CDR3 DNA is TGTGCCTGGAGCCGGAATCTGGGGGGCGCATCCGGGGAGCTGTTTTTT. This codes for CAWSRNLGGASGELFF. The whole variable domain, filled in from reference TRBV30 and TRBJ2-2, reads SQTIHQWPATLVQPVGSPLSLECTVEGTSNPNLYWYRQAAGRGLQLLFYSVGIGQISSEVPQNLSASRPQDRQFILSSKKLLLSDSGFYLCAWSRNLGGASGELFFGEGSRLTVL.

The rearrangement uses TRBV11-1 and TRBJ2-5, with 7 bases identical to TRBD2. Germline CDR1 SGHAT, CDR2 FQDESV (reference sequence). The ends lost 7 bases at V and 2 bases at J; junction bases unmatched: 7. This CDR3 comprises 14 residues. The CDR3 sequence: CASTGSGKQETQYF. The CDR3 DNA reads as TGTGCCAGCACGGGAAGCGGGAAACAAGAGACCCAGTACTTC.

CDR3 sequence reads: CASSLDRNYGYTF. CDR3 in DNA: TGTGCCAGCAGCCTGGACAGAAACTATGGCTACACCTTC. The chain couples TRBV11-2 to TRBJ1-2, with D maybe TRBD1 (6 bases). CDR3 size: 13 residues. V lost 5 bases and J 2 bases, leaving 9 bases between the germline ends. Germline CDR1 and CDR2: SGHAT and FQNNGV.

CDR3 sequence reads: CASSATTGSEETQYF. The CDR3, as DNA: TGTGCCAGCTCGGCAACGACAGGGTCCGAAGAGACCCAGTACTTC. The V and J genes are TRBV18 and TRBJ2-5; 7 bases align to TRBD1. The germline V gene encodes CDR1 KGHSH and CDR2 LQKENI. The CDR3 totals 15 residues. The V and J ends lost 6 bases and 3 bases, in that order; junction bases with no gene match: 10.

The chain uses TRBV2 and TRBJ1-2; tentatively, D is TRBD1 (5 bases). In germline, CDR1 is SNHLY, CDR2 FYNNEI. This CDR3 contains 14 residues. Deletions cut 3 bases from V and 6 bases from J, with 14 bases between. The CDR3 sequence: CASSDWGGKDGYTF. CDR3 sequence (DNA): TGTGCCAGCAGTGATTGGGGGGGAAAGGATGGCTACACCTTC.

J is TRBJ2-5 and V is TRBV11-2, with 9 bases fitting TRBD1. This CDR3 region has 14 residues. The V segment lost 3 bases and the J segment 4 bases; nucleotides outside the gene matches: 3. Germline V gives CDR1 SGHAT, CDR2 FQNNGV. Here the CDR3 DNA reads TGTGCCAGCAGCTTCGGACAGGGGCTAGAGACCCAGTACTTC. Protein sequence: CASSFGQGLETQYF. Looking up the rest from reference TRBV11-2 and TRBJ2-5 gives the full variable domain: EAGVAQSPRYKIIEKRQSVAFWCNPISGHATLYWYQQILGQGPKLLIQFQNNGVVDDSQLPKDRFSAERLKGVDSTLKIQPAKLEDSAVYLCASSFGQGLETQYFGPGTRLLVL.

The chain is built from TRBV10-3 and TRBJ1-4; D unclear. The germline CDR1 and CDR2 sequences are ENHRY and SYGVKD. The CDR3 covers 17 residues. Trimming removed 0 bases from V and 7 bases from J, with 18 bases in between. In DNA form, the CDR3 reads TGTGCCATCAGTGAGTCCTTTATGGACCTAGAGGGTGAAAAACTGTTTTTT. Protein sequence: CAISESFMDLEGEKLFF.